This T cell receptor beta chain was profiled in a study of T cell responses to AZD1222 COVID-19 vaccine. Study summary: Second-dose intervals near 4 or 12 weeks were combined. Study-level results: Clonal diversity may have been underestimated, and the donors were mostly white British, with more females than males. Baseline seropositives among AZD1222 recipients totaled only five or six. Two AZD1222 doses significantly raised spike-specific TCR breadth and depth over controls.

The CDR3 is 14 amino acids. Germline-derived CDR1 and CDR2 are GTSNPN and SVGIG (reference sequence). The J segment lost 4 bases and the V segment lost 7 bases, leaving 10 bases of the junction unmatched. As concerns this clone: Its antigen is as yet unknown.

Measured with immunoSEQ multiplex PCR; TCRdb has only the in-frame clones, and not every one. This sample has 75,000 to 90,000 clones, with about 78% found just once. This material consisted of peripheral blood, taken on day 0 of AZD1222 vaccination. V usage is TRBV30 and J usage is TRBJ1-2; TRBD1 matches at 9 bases. This clonotype was obtained from an adult in good health. The CDR3 DNA sequence: TGTGCCTCCTCAACGGGGACAGGGCGCTATGGCTACACCTTC. As protein: CASSTGTGRYGYTF.